The 27 T cell receptor beta chains below were found in one sample sequenced in a study of sequential checkpoint blockade in melanoma. Described treatment: randomized to nivolumab then ipilimumab (arm A) or the reverse (arm B). Only in-frame clones appear in the TCRdb table, and some are missing; sequencing was by immunoSEQ multiplex PCR. The data show about 14,000 clones, around 69% seen once. Sample: CD8+ T cells sorted from blood (inferred from file names), taken from a patient given nivolumab and ipilimumab in sequence. The receptors come from a human donor with melanoma.

This rearrangement joins TRBV2 to TRBJ1-5, with D maybe TRBD1 (5 bases). This CDR3 spans 15 amino acids. V lost 6 bases to trimming and J lost 4 bases, with 16 bases between them. The germline V gene encodes CDR1 SNHLY and CDR2 FYNNEI. The CDR3 DNA is TGTGCCAGCAGCCAAGCTGGGGGGGGTAATCAGCCCCAGCATTTT. Its protein is CASSQAGGGNQPQHF.

The chain couples TRBV13 to TRBJ2-5; 9 nucleotides align to TRBD2. V trimming: 5 bases; J trimming: 4 bases; junction bases outside the gene matches: 8. The CDR3 has 15 amino acids. Per the germline V gene, CDR1 is PRHDT and CDR2 is FYEKMQ (reference sequence). DNA of the CDR3: TGTGCCAGCAGCCCCGGACTAGCGACCCGAGAGACCCAGTACTTC. Translating it yields CASSPGLATRETQYF. The whole variable domain, filled in from reference TRBV13 and TRBJ2-5, reads AAGVIQSPRHLIKEKRETATLKCYPIPRHDTVYWYQQGPGQDPQFLISFYEKMQSDKGSIPDRFSAQQFSDYHSELNMSSLELGDSALYFCASSPGLATRETQYFGPGTRLLVL.

The chain is built from TRBV7-9 and TRBJ1-2, with a tentative D call TRBD1 (5 bases). The CDR3 is 15 residues long. Per germline, CDR1 SEHNR and CDR2 FQNEAQ (reference sequence). Trimming left V 6 bases short and J 0 bases short, with 14 bases between. The CDR3 DNA follows: TGTGCCAGCAGGGACACCACACGACCTAACTATGGCTACACCTTC. Translating gives CASRDTTRPNYGYTF.

This clone was picked up one time. The chain combines TRBV1 with TRBJ2-7; TRBD1, the table's D call, was not compared with the DNA. TRBV1 is assigned pseudogene status. The CDR3 runs 17 residues. Here the CDR3 DNA reads TGCACCAGCAGCCAAGATCGGGACAGGCCCAGCTCCTACGAGCAGTACTTC. This gives the protein CTSSQDRDRPSSYEQYF.

Worth noting for this clone: This sample includes further DNA sequences coding for the same CDR3. The rearrangement joins TRBV5-1 to TRBJ2-7, with 8 bases that match TRBD1. This CDR3 has 11 residues. Per germline, CDR1 SGHRS and CDR2 YFSETQ. V dropped 3 bases and J dropped 10; count of bases not matched to a gene: 3. CDR3 in amino acids: CASSSGQGQYF. The CDR3 DNA sequence: TGCGCCAGCAGCTCCGGACAGGGTCAGTACTTC.

This rearrangement joins TRBV6-5 to TRBJ1-5; TRBD1 might be the D (5 bases). CDR3 length equals 14 residues. The V end lost 2 bases, the J end lost 4 bases, and 9 bases lay between the germline ends. The germline gives CDR1 MNHEY, CDR2 SVGAGI. Here the CDR3 reads CASSYRPGNQPQHF. In DNA form, the CDR3 reads TGTGCCAGCAGTTACAGGCCAGGGAATCAGCCCCAGCATTTT.

The V call is TRBV15, the J call TRBJ1-5, with D possibly being TRBD1 (6 bases). CDR1 LNHNV and CDR2 YYDKDF come from the germline V gene (reference sequence). The length of the CDR3 is 15 residues. Trimming pared 0 bases from V and 6 bases from J, leaving 12 bases between. CDR3: CATSRDGTGTQPQHF. The CDR3 DNA is TGTGCCACCAGCAGAGATGGTACAGGGACTCAGCCCCAGCATTTT.

This clone showed up just once. J is TRBJ2-7 and V is TRBV5-4, with TRBD2 as a possible D gene (5 bases). V was cut by 3 bases and J by 5 bases, with 21 bases left in between. Germline lookup yields CDR1 SGHNT and CDR2 YYREEE (reference sequence). The CDR3 totals 16 residues. CDR3 amino acids: CASSSKSGLIWDEQYF. For the CDR3, the DNA is TGTGCCAGCAGCTCGAAGTCTGGACTCATATGGGACGAGCAGTACTTC.

The V and J genes are TRBV7-7 and TRBJ2-7; D unclear. The CDR3 consists of 11 residues. Trimming took 5 bases from V and 5 from J, leaving 7 bases between them. Per germline, CDR1 SSHAT and CDR2 FNYEAQ (reference sequence). CDR3 loop: CASSPGHEQYF. The CDR3 DNA reads TGTGCCAGCAGCCCAGGTCACGAGCAGTACTTC.

The table lists this clone with a count of one. V is TRBV9 and J is TRBJ2-3, with D unclear. This CDR3 has 14 amino acids. CDR1 and CDR2 from the germline V gene are SGDLS and YYNGEE. V was trimmed by 3 bases and J by 0 bases, leaving 8 bases between them. CDR3 nucleotide sequence: TGTGCCAGCAGCGCTACTCCTAGCACAGATACGCAGTATTTT. Its protein product is CASSATPSTDTQYF.

The chain couples TRBV5-8 to TRBJ2-7; no clear D gene. V was shortened by 1 base and J by 3 bases, with 5 bases between the two germline ends. From germline, CDR1 is SGHTS and CDR2 YDEGEE. The CDR3 loop spans 12 amino acids. CDR3 in amino acids: CASSLRGYEQYF. The DNA of the CDR3 is TGTGCCAGCAGCTTGCGAGGCTACGAGCAGTACTTC. Variable domain in full (rest from reference TRBV5-8 and TRBJ2-7): EAGVTQSPTHLIKTRGQQATLRCSPISGHTSVYWYQQALGLGLQFLLWYDEGEERNRGNFPPRFSGRQFPNYSSELNVNALELEDSALYLCASSLRGYEQYFGPGTRLTVT.

The gene calls are TRBV6-5 and TRBJ2-1, with D possibly TRBD2 on 6 matching bases. This CDR3 is 14 amino acids long. Trimming left V 7 bases short and J 1 base short, with 11 bases between. Germline-derived CDR1 and CDR2 are MNHEY and SVGAGI. CDR3 protein: CASKGLISYNEQFF. The CDR3 bases are TGTGCCAGCAAGGGACTTATATCCTACAATGAGCAGTTCTTC.

The chain has TRBV9 and TRBJ2-3; 15 nucleotides agree with TRBD2. This CDR3 has 21 residues. The V and J ends lost 0 bases and 1 base, in that order; junction bases with no gene match: 12. Germline CDR1 is SGDLS and CDR2 is YYNGEE. The chain's CDR3 is CASSVDLGLAGGPSGTDTQYF. As DNA, the CDR3 is TGTGCCAGCAGCGTAGATCTTGGACTAGCGGGAGGGCCCTCGGGCACAGATACGCAGTATTTT.

The chain carries TRBV5-5 and TRBJ2-6; tentatively, D is TRBD1 (5 bases). The CDR3 runs 16 residues. Between the trimmed V and J ends, which lost 4 bases and 2 bases, there was a span of 13 bases. Germline assignment: CDR1 SGHKS and CDR2 YYEKEE (reference sequence). Here the CDR3 DNA reads TGTGCCAGCAGCCAAGATGAAGGGGCTGGGGCCAACGTCCTGACTTTC. Translating it yields CASSQDEGAGANVLTF.

This clone was seen only a few times. The chain uses TRBV6-5 and TRBJ2-3, with TRBD2 as a possible D gene (5 bases). The CDR3 consists of 16 residues. Between the trimmed V and J ends, which lost 4 bases and 4 bases, there was a span of 18 bases. Per the germline V gene, CDR1 is MNHEY and CDR2 is SVGAGI. The CDR3 DNA follows: TGTGCCAGCAGTTCAATGAAGGCGGGCTACGCAGATACGCAGTATTTT. Encoded protein: CASSSMKAGYADTQYF.

The J gene is TRBJ2-7, the V gene TRBV28; 7 positions agree with TRBD2. V was clipped by 3 bases and J by 4 bases; unmatched bases: 6. The CDR3 spans 14 residues. The germline V gene has CDR1 MDHEN and CDR2 SYDVKM. CDR3 region: CASSFRPGGYEQYF. As DNA, the CDR3 is TGTGCCAGCAGTTTCAGACCCGGGGGGTACGAGCAGTACTTC.

This clone is medium-sized in the sample. The CDR3 is CAITPGQGTGELFF. CDR3 sequence (DNA): TGTGCCATCACTCCGGGACAGGGCACCGGGGAGCTGTTTTTT. V is TRBV10-3 and J is TRBJ2-2; 9 nucleotides match TRBD1. Germline loops: CDR1 ENHRY, CDR2 SYGVKD. The ends lost 7 bases at V and 4 bases at J; junction bases unmatched: 4. This CDR3 has 14 amino acids.

This chain uses TRBV7-8 with TRBJ2-7; 7 bases are shared with TRBD1. The CDR3 has 13 amino acids. Trimming took 5 bases from V and 3 from J; bases not matched to a gene: 4. The germline CDR1 and CDR2 sequences are SGHVS and FQNEAQ. The CDR3 region has the DNA TGTGCCAGCAGCAACCGGGACAGCTACGAGCAGTACTTC. It codes for CASSNRDSYEQYF. Full variable domain (outside the CDR3, taken from reference TRBV7-8 and TRBJ2-7): GAGVSQSPRYKVAKRGQDVALRCDPISGHVSLFWYQQALGQGPEFLTYFQNEAQLDKSGLPSDRFFAERPEGSVSTLKIQRTQQEDSAVYLCASSNRDSYEQYFGPGTRLTVT.

In nucleotides, the CDR3 is TGTGCCAGCAGCGAAGCGGGGGGGCCAGGCGAGCAGTACTTC. Translation gives CASSEAGGPGEQYF. The V call is TRBV9, the J call TRBJ2-7, with 10 bases identical to TRBD2. Germline CDR1 is SGDLS and CDR2 is YYNGEE. The CDR3 contains 14 residues. Trimming took 3 bases from V and 6 from J; bases not matched to a gene: 6.

This chain connects TRBV29-1 to TRBJ2-1, with 8 bases that match TRBD2. Trimming at V came to 6 bases and at J to 4 bases, leaving 5 bases not matched to a gene. CDR3 length equals 13 residues. CDR1 is SQVTM and CDR2 is ANQGSEA in the germline V gene. The CDR3 spells CSVPGLVYNEQFF. The CDR3 coding sequence is TGCAGCGTGCCGGGACTAGTATACAATGAGCAGTTCTTC.

By sample fraction, this clone is medium-sized. The chain employs TRBV7-9 and TRBJ2-7; possibly TRBD1 for D (6 bases). V lost 1 base, J lost 0 bases, and 7 bases lay in between. The CDR3 has 14 residues. Germline V gives CDR1 SEHNR, CDR2 FQNEAQ (reference sequence). CDR3 coding DNA: TGTGCCAGCAGCTTAGGGGACATCTCCTACGAGCAGTACTTC. Its protein product is CASSLGDISYEQYF.

In this sample, this clone turned up once. The chain is built from TRBV9 and TRBJ2-1; TRBD2 matches 13 bases. This CDR3 contains 16 residues. V trimming: 3 bases; J trimming: 6 bases; junction bases outside the gene matches: 6. Germline CDR1 SGDLS, CDR2 YYNGEE. The CDR3 here is CASSGYGTSGTNEQFF. The CDR3 nucleotides are TGTGCCAGCAGCGGATACGGGACTAGCGGGACCAATGAGCAGTTCTTC.

This rearrangement joins TRBV11-2 to TRBJ1-2; TRBD1 matches at 7 bases. Germline trimming cut 4 bases from V and 3 bases from J; bases unmatched to any gene: 5. The CDR3 sequence is 14 residues long. Germline loops: CDR1 SGHAT, CDR2 FQNNGV. The CDR3 spells CASSSWTGYYGYTF. CDR3 nucleotide sequence: TGTGCCAGCAGCTCTTGGACAGGATACTATGGCTACACCTTC.

The CDR3 sequence is CASSYPRGGWDSYEQYF. CDR3 DNA sequence: TGTGCCAGCAGCTACCCCCGCGGTGGGTGGGACTCCTACGAGCAGTACTTC. The chain joins TRBV5-6 to TRBJ2-5, with no clear D. The closer fit of TRBJ2-7 to the DNA end suggests the J call may be wrong. CDR3 length equals 17 residues. The germline gives CDR1 SGHDT, CDR2 YYEEEE.

By share of the sample, this clone is large. The rearrangement links TRBV6-4 to TRBJ2-3; D unclear. Trimming took 0 bases from V and 3 from J, leaving 4 bases between them. The CDR3 covers 13 residues. The germline CDR1 and CDR2 sequences are MRHNA and SNTAGT. The CDR3 here is CASSDSETDTQYF. CDR3 bases: TGTGCCAGCAGTGACTCGGAGACAGATACGCAGTATTTT.

The CDR3 bases are TGTGCCAGCAGTCTAGAGTGGGGCCTCGGGACACCTAGCACAGATACGCAGTATTTT. Its protein is CASSLEWGLGTPSTDTQYF. V usage is TRBV27 and J usage is TRBJ2-3; possible D gene TRBD1, 6 bases. Germline V gene data show CDR1 as MNHEY and CDR2 as SMNVEV (reference sequence). CDR3 length equals 19 residues. The germline V and J ends were trimmed by 5 bases and 0 bases, with 24 bases remaining between them.

This clone appeared a single time. The J gene is TRBJ2-1, the V gene TRBV9; the D is unclear. The CDR3 consists of 15 residues. The V gene's germline CDR1 is SGDLS and CDR2 YYNGEE. V shed 0 bases and J shed 0 bases, with 7 bases lying between them. The CDR3 is CASSVGDSSYNEQFF. The CDR3 nucleotides read TGTGCCAGCAGCGTAGGAGATAGCTCCTACAATGAGCAGTTCTTC.